These T cell receptor beta chains were read from a single sample in a study of cytomegalovirus exposure and HLA in healthy donors. TCRdb's table, derived via immunoSEQ multiplex PCR, lists solely in-frame clones and lacks some. The sample yields 150,000 to 200,000 clones, around three quarters seen once. Material for sequencing was PBMCs. Receptor source: a woman aged 40 to 49 in good health and CMV-seronegative. The CDR3 runs from the conserved cysteine through the conserved F or W. The D gene is left open where the match is weak. Some rows mark clone size as missing; the rest say once, few, many or name a class of expanded clone.

v_gene	d_gene	j_gene	abundance	CDR3aa	CDR3nt
TRBV5-1	TRBD2	TRBJ2-7	once	CASSQSKGLAGAPYEQYF	TGCGCCAGCAGCCAGAGTAAGGGACTAGCGGGAGCCCCCTACGAGCAGTACTTC
TRBV19	TRBD2	TRBJ2-1	-	CASSSRTSGRAGEQFF	TGTGCCAGTAGTTCTCGGACTAGCGGGAGGGCTGGGGAGCAGTTCTTC
TRBV28	-	TRBJ2-2	-	CASSPGGTGELFF	TGTGCCAGCAGCCCCGGGGGCACCGGGGAGCTGTTTTTT
TRBV4-2	-	TRBJ2-3	-	CASSPPERADTQYF	TGTGCCAGCAGCCCCCCGGAGCGCGCAGATACGCAGTATTTT
TRBV7-6	-	TRBJ1-1	once	CASSYIQDTEAFF	TGTGCCAGCAGTTACATACAGGACACTGAAGCTTTCTTT
TRBV4-3	TRBD1	TRBJ1-2	-	CASSQLQGAEYGYTF	TGCGCCAGCAGCCAACTACAGGGGGCCGAGTATGGCTACACCTTC
TRBV30	-	TRBJ2-3	-	CAWQPGLSTDTQYF	TGTGCCTGGCAACCAGGACTCAGCACAGATACGCAGTATTTT
TRBV7-2	-	TRBJ2-7	-	CASSLVGTLYEQYF	TGTGCCAGCAGCTTAGTGGGGACACTCTACGAGCAGTACTTC
TRBV6-5	-	TRBJ1-5	-	CASSSPGSHQPQHF	TGTGCCAGCAGTTCCCCAGGTTCGCATCAGCCCCAGCATTTT
TRBV5-4	-	TRBJ1-1	few	CASSLEAGSTEAFF	TGTGCCAGCAGCTTGGAAGCAGGATCGACTGAAGCTTTCTTT
TRBV6-5	TRBD1	TRBJ1-2	once	CASSAGTGGNYGYTF	TGTGCCAGCAGTGCCGGGACAGGGGGCAACTATGGCTACACCTTC
TRBV27	-	TRBJ2-7	-	CASSLSDISYEQYF	TGTGCCAGCAGTTTATCGGACATTTCCTACGAGCAGTACTTC
TRBV19	-	TRBJ2-1	few	CASSTPRVSNNEQFF	TGTGCCAGTAGTACCCCAAGAGTAAGCAACAATGAGCAGTTCTTC
TRBV4-2	-	TRBJ1-3	few	CASSQAGSGNTIYF	TGTGCCAGCAGCCAAGCAGGCTCTGGAAACACCATATATTTT
TRBV9	-	TRBJ2-7	-	CASNPGGVGTYEQYF	TGTGCCAGCAACCCCGGGGGTGTAGGAACCTACGAGCAGTACTTC
TRBV7-2	-	TRBJ2-4	-	CASSLLQGGRDIQYF	TGTGCCAGCAGCCTCTTACAGGGGGGGAGGGACATTCAGTACTTC
TRBV5-6	TRBD2	TRBJ2-1	-	CASSRLAGGSEQFF	TGTGCCAGCAGCCGACTAGCGGGGGGTTCTGAGCAGTTCTTC
TRBV14	-	TRBJ2-2	-	CASSQLAGVGTGELFF	TGTGCCAGCAGCCAGCTAGCCGGGGTTGGCACCGGGGAGCTGTTTTTT
TRBV6-5	-	TRBJ2-7	-	CASSYLRDEQYF	TGTGCCAGCAGTTATCTCCGTGACGAGCAGTACTTC
TRBV7-9	-	TRBJ1-3	-	CASSLKGREAAIYF	TGTGCCAGCAGCTTGAAGGGCAGGGAGGCCGCCATATATTTT
TRBV9	TRBD1	TRBJ1-3	-	CASSSTGTGASGGNTIYF	TGTGCCAGCAGCTCCACCGGGACAGGGGCTTCGGGTGGAAACACCATATATTTT
TRBV19	TRBD1	TRBJ2-5	-	CASRPQGQETQYF	TGTGCCAGTAGGCCACAGGGGCAAGAGACCCAGTACTTC
TRBV5-6	TRBD1	TRBJ2-7	-	CASSVGQGSEQYF	TGTGCCAGCAGCGTGGGACAGGGGAGCGAGCAGTACTTC
TRBV30	-	TRBJ1-1	-	CAWSLQVNTEAFF	TGTGCCTGGAGTTTACAAGTGAACACTGAAGCTTTCTTT
TRBV7-8	-	TRBJ2-5	-	CASSGGSRSQETQYF	TGTGCCAGCAGTGGGGGCTCCCGGAGTCAAGAGACCCAGTACTTC
TRBV6-5	TRBD1	TRBJ2-1	few	CASSANRGRYDEQFF	TGTGCCAGCAGTGCTAACAGGGGGCGGTACGATGAGCAGTTCTTC
TRBV18	-	TRBJ1-1	once	CASSPPVSNTEAFF	TGTGCCAGCTCACCCCCAGTATCGAACACTGAAGCTTTCTTT
TRBV4-1	TRBD2	TRBJ2-5	-	CASSQVPGVGGGETQYF	TGCGCCAGCAGCCAAGTACCCGGTGTTGGGGGGGGAGAGACCCAGTACTTC
TRBV11-1	TRBD2	TRBJ2-7	-	CASSLESGSSLDEQYF	TGTGCCAGCAGCTTAGAAAGCGGGAGTTCTTTGGACGAGCAGTACTTC
TRBV7-9	TRBD1	TRBJ1-4	-	CASSLLGQGTNEKLFF	TGTGCCAGCAGCCTACTCGGACAGGGAACTAATGAAAAACTGTTTTTT
TRBV7-9	-	TRBJ1-1	-	CASSLGTASEAFF	TGTGCCAGCAGCTTAGGGACAGCATCTGAAGCTTTCTTT
TRBV18	-	TRBJ1-1	-	CASSPQGNTEAFF	TGTGCCAGCTCACCTCAGGGGAACACTGAAGCTTTCTTT
TRBV5-1	TRBD2	TRBJ2-1	once	CASSLQRGYYNEQFF	TGCGCCAGCAGCTTGCAGCGGGGGTATTACAATGAGCAGTTCTTC
TRBV7-9	-	TRBJ2-7	-	CASSFTLSYEQYF	TGTGCCAGCAGCTTCACTCTATCCTACGAGCAGTACTTC
TRBV6-1	-	TRBJ2-1	few	CASSRTEGTYNEQFF	TGTGCCAGCAGCCGGACAGAGGGGACCTACAATGAGCAGTTCTTC
TRBV28	-	TRBJ2-3	-	CASSYNLDTQYF	TGTGCCAGCAGTTATAATCTAGATACGCAGTATTTT
TRBV27	TRBD2	TRBJ2-7	-	CASRFGLAGRYEQYF	TGTGCCAGCAGATTCGGACTAGCGGGAAGGTACGAGCAGTACTTC
TRBV21-1	-	TRBJ1-1	few	CASRGQLNTEAFF	TGTGCCAGCAGAGGACAGCTGAACACTGAAGCTTTCTTT
TRBV19	TRBD1	TRBJ1-5	-	CASSSLGTGPSVKPQHF	TGTGCCAGTAGTTCCCTCGGGACAGGGCCCTCCGTAAAGCCCCAGCATTTT
TRBV7-8	TRBD2	TRBJ2-3	-	CASSHGLAGPGDTQYF	TGTGCCAGCAGCCACGGACTAGCGGGGCCCGGGGATACGCAGTATTTT
TRBV5-6	-	TRBJ1-1	few	CASSLMGAVQNTEAFF	TGTGCCAGCAGCTTGATGGGGGCAGTACAAAACACTGAAGCTTTCTTT
TRBV5-5	-	TRBJ1-4	-	CASSLLPGFNEKLFF	TGTGCCAGCAGCTTACTTCCGGGGTTTAATGAAAAACTGTTTTTT
TRBV29-1	-	TRBJ1-1	few	CSAGGGFTEAFF	TGCAGCGCCGGAGGCGGGTTCACTGAAGCTTTCTTT
TRBV19	TRBD1	TRBJ1-2	-	CASSTRGRWGYGYTF	TGTGCCAGTAGTACCAGGGGGCGCTGGGGCTATGGCTACACCTTC
TRBV5-1	-	TRBJ2-2	few	CASSLSPDTGELFF	TGCGCCAGCAGCTTGTCACCAGACACCGGGGAGCTGTTTTTT
TRBV6-6	TRBD1	TRBJ1-1	-	CASRPTGPYTEAFF	TGTGCCAGCAGACCGACAGGGCCTTACACTGAAGCTTTCTTT
TRBV7-8	TRBD2	TRBJ2-3	once	CASSAGTSGRITDTQYF	TGTGCCAGCAGCGCAGGGACTAGCGGGAGAATTACAGATACGCAGTATTTT
TRBV6-5	-	TRBJ1-1	-	CASSDTGGVTEAFF	TGTGCCAGCAGCGATACGGGGGGGGTCACTGAAGCTTTCTTT
TRBV6-4	-	TRBJ1-1	-	CASSDSFRVVNTEAFF	TGTGCCAGCAGTGACTCCTTTCGCGTCGTGAACACTGAAGCTTTCTTT
TRBV6-1	-	TRBJ2-3	-	CASSGTKGTDTDTQYF	TGTGCCAGCAGTGGAACCAAAGGGACTGACACAGATACGCAGTATTTT
TRBV14	TRBD2	TRBJ2-7	-	CASSQGGGYEQYF	TGTGCCAGCAGCCAAGGCGGGGGCTACGAGCAGTACTTC
TRBV30	-	TRBJ1-5	-	CAWSVGVNSNQPQHF	TGTGCCTGGAGTGTAGGAGTCAATAGCAATCAGCCCCAGCATTTT
TRBV9	TRBD1	TRBJ2-7	-	CASSPRGDRVSYEQYF	TGTGCCAGCAGCCCCAGAGGGGACAGGGTCTCCTACGAGCAGTACTTC
TRBV7-6	TRBD2	TRBJ2-3	-	CASSRTSRTQYF	TGTGCCAGCAGCCGGACTAGCCGGACGCAGTATTTT
TRBV5-6	-	TRBJ1-1	-	CASSLAGGKNTEAFF	TGTGCCAGCAGCTTGGCCGGGGGGAAGAACACTGAAGCTTTCTTT
TRBV27	TRBD1	TRBJ1-6	-	CASSFPDRGNSPLHF	TGTGCCAGCAGTTTTCCCGACAGGGGGAATTCACCCCTCCACTTT
TRBV5-6	TRBD1	TRBJ2-5	-	CASSRDREEQETQYF	TGTGCCAGCAGCCGGGACAGGGAGGAACAAGAGACCCAGTACTTC
TRBV9	TRBD2	TRBJ2-5	once	CASSGSSGLAGSETQYF	TGTGCCAGCAGCGGTAGCTCCGGACTAGCGGGTAGCGAGACCCAGTACTTC
TRBV7-9	-	TRBJ1-1	-	CSSSLDTEAFF	TGTTCCAGCAGCCTCGACACTGAAGCTTTCTTT
TRBV6-1	-	TRBJ1-5	-	CASSEWAGSGNQPQHF	TGTGCCAGCAGTGAATGGGCGGGGAGCGGCAATCAGCCCCAGCATTTT